Included here is one TCR beta chain sequence, with context. The germline gene is not matched at one end of the junction; a read error may be the cause. Next came a second PCR, run for about 6 to 11 cycles, which used a sample-barcoded 5' primer along with a J-beta primer mix. TCRdb reprocessed the 5' RACE reads via MiXCR and lists one record per CDR3 protein. The sample holds roughly 700,000 distinct CDR3 sequences, 20% to 30% seen once. The sample belongs to a study of blood T cells in healthy people across ages. The length of the CDR3 is 14 residues. CDR1 and CDR2 (germline): SGDLS, YYNGEE. These same records also appear under a second study, on T cells of mothers and their children. As that report states: Nine systemically healthy Caucasian donors: three mothers, six children.

V and J are TRBV9 and TRBJ2-5; TRBD1 or TRBD2 may be the D gene (5 bases each). Sequenced material: blood. The TCR was taken from a boy aged 5-17 years in good health. CDR3 region: CAGSVEAGSPTQYF. Here the CDR3 DNA reads TGTGCCGGCAGCGTTGAGGCAGGGAGTCCCACCCAGTACTTC.